This TCR beta chain was sequenced for a study of chemoradiotherapy in HPV16-positive cancers. Study as a whole: Candidate HPV-specific T-cell clones and common TCR motifs came from functional assays in two HPV16-positive patients. Study conclusions and caveats: HPV-responsive T-cell expansion during chemoradiotherapy was linked to improved recurrence-free survival in HPV16-positive patients.

The CDR3 covers 17 residues. The germline V and J ends were trimmed by 6 bases and 2 bases, with 17 bases remaining between them. Germline V CDR1 and CDR2: ENHRY, SYGVKD. This clone is deemed large (0.1 to 1%). Its antigen is not known. Sequencing was performed with immunoSEQ multiplex PCR; in TCRdb, only in-frame clones are kept and a portion is missing. This table has nearly 4,500 clones, roughly 72% appearing once. The chain combines TRBV10-3 with TRBJ2-6; D call uncertain. This receptor was obtained from a human donor with HPV-associated anogenital cancer. Sequenced material: tumor tissue, taken from a patient who underwent chemoradiotherapy. Here the CDR3 reads CAISPAAPSTGANVLTF. CDR3 nucleotide sequence: TGTGCCATCAGCCCCGCGGCGCCCTCAACTGGGGCCAACGTCCTGACTTTC.